Following are 9 T cell receptor beta chains from one sample sequenced in a study of control samples from healthy donors and cancer patients. Sequencing used immunoSEQ multiplex PCR; TCRdb keeps in-frame clones, though not all of them. The data show fewer than 110,000 clones, more than 85% seen once. Sequencing input: PBMCs. The receptor set was obtained from a man aged 55 to 70 with lung cancer.

This chain links TRBV7-3 with TRBJ1-2; 8 nucleotides match TRBD1. The CDR3 is made up of 16 amino acids. With 5 bases clipped from V and 8 bases from J, the junction kept 16 bases outside the gene matches. Germline loops: CDR1 SGHTA, CDR2 FQGTGA. CDR3 coding DNA: TGTGCCAGCAGCCTTCAACCGGGACAGGCGGCGGAAGGCTACACCTTC. Translating it yields CASSLQPGQAAEGYTF.

CDR3 sequence: CASRSGTGGSYGYTF. Written as DNA, the CDR3 is TGTGCCAGCAGATCCGGGACAGGGGGCTCCTATGGCTACACCTTC. The chain couples TRBV6-5 to TRBJ1-2, with 12 bases fitting TRBD1. V lost 6 bases, J lost 4 bases, and 6 bases stayed unmatched. The germline V gene has CDR1 MNHEY and CDR2 SVGAGI. The CDR3 runs 15 residues.

The rearrangement uses TRBV5-6 and TRBJ1-1; 8 nucleotides match TRBD1. Trimming cost V 4 bases and J 3 bases; bases outside gene matches: 5. This CDR3 has 14 residues. Germline V CDR1 and CDR2: SGHDT, YYEEEE. CDR3 sequence (DNA): TGTGCCAGCAGCCTGGACAGGGTTGACACTGAAGCTTTCTTT. This translates into CASSLDRVDTEAFF.

The chain has TRBV7-3 and TRBJ1-5, with D perhaps matching TRBD1 (6 bases). V lost 3 bases, J lost 8 bases, and 11 bases lay in between. CDR1 is SGHTA, CDR2 FQGTGA, per germline. The CDR3 runs 13 residues. The CDR3 reads CASSFGQFEPQHF. CDR3 DNA: TGTGCCAGCAGCTTCGGACAGTTTGAGCCCCAGCATTTT.

CDR3 bases: TGTGCCAGCAGCTTTGGACGGACTGAAGCTTTCTTT. It yields the protein CASSFGRTEAFF. The chain is built from TRBV7-3 and TRBJ1-1; no clear D gene. Per the germline V gene, CDR1 is SGHTA and CDR2 is FQGTGA. The V end lost 3 bases, the J end lost 5 bases, and 7 bases lay between the germline ends. The CDR3 loop spans 12 amino acids.

For the CDR3, the DNA is TGTGCCAGCTCACCAACAGGGCCAAGCTCCTACAATGAGCAGTTCTTC. It encodes CASSPTGPSSYNEQFF. The gene calls are TRBV18 and TRBJ2-1; TRBD1 might be the D (6 bases). The CDR3 runs 16 residues. Germline values: CDR1 KGHSH, CDR2 LQKENI. Trimming took off 2 bases at V and 0 bases at J, with 11 bases between the two ends.

The chain carries TRBV11-2 and TRBJ2-2, with D unresolved. The V gene lost 2 bases and the J gene lost 4 bases, with 8 bases spanning the gap. Germline CDR1 and CDR2: SGHAT and FQNNGV. This CDR3 has 14 amino acids. CDR3 residues: CASSLSWGTGELFF. In nucleotides, the CDR3 is TGTGCCAGCAGCTTATCTTGGGGCACCGGGGAGCTGTTTTTT.

This clone came up a few times. The chain carries TRBV18 and TRBJ2-2; 12 bases are shared with TRBD2. Per the germline V gene, CDR1 is KGHSH and CDR2 is LQKENI. Unmatched junction bases numbered 3, after V lost 4 bases and J lost 3 bases. This CDR3 has 16 residues. This CDR3 reads CASSQLAGGDTGELFF. As DNA, the CDR3 is TGTGCCAGCTCACAACTAGCGGGGGGCGACACCGGGGAGCTGTTTTTT. The entire variable domain, with the rest obtained from reference TRBV18 and TRBJ2-2, is as follows: NAGVMQNPRHLVRRRGQEARLRCSPMKGHSHVYWYRQLPEEGLKFMVYLQKENIIDESGMPKERFSAEFPKEGPSILRIQQVVRGDSAAYFCASSQLAGGDTGELFFGEGSRLTVL.

The V gene is TRBV30, the J gene TRBJ1-1; 10 bases line up with TRBD1. The trim removed 2 bases at V and 3 bases at J, leaving 6 bases unmatched. Looked up from germline, CDR1 is GTSNPN and CDR2 is SVGIG (reference sequence). The CDR3 loop spans 15 amino acids. CDR3 DNA: TGTGCCTGGAGTCCACCGGGACAGGGGTACACTGAAGCTTTCTTT. It translates to CAWSPPGQGYTEAFF.